A selection of T cell receptor beta chains follows, all from one sample in a study of early T cells in non-severe SARS-CoV-2 infection. TCRdb re-called the 5' RACE reads through MiXCR, storing one row per CDR3 protein. In the table there are 65,000 to 85,000 distinct CDR3 sequences, about 9.9% of which are singletons. Sample: whole blood. The receptors were gathered from an adult who was a healthcare worker with PCR-confirmed SARS-CoV-2 infection or an uninfected control (not recorded which). CDR3s include the opening cysteine and the closing phenylalanine or tryptophan. Fields, in order: CDR3 protein, CDR3 DNA, V gene, J gene, clone size, D gene. A D gene is named only where the DNA matches it firmly. Rows give clone size only sometimes, using once, few, many, or a class for an expanded clone.

CDR3 protein: CASSQELAGVRNEQYF
CDR3 DNA: TGTGCCAGCAGCCAAGAACTAGCGGGAGTTCGTAACGAGCAGTACTTC
V gene: TRBV4-2
J gene: TRBJ2-7
clone size: few
D gene: TRBD2

CDR3 protein: CASSLGQAHGDGYTF
CDR3 DNA: TGTGCCAGCAGCCTGGGACAGGCACACGGAGATGGCTACACCTTC
V gene: TRBV16
J gene: TRBJ1-2
clone size: many
D gene: TRBD1

CDR3 protein: CASSKDQPQHF
CDR3 DNA: TGTGCCAGCAGCAAAGATCAGCCCCAGCATTTT
V gene: TRBV21-1
J gene: TRBJ1-5
clone size: many
D gene: .

CDR3 protein: CAWRDFDLNTEAFF
CDR3 DNA: TGTGCCTGGAGGGATTTCGACTTGAACACTGAAGCTTTCTTT
V gene: TRBV30
J gene: TRBJ1-1
clone size: .
D gene: .

CDR3 protein: CSAPVGYYNEQFF
CDR3 DNA: TGCAGCGCCCCTGTCGGCTACTACAATGAGCAGTTCTTC
V gene: TRBV29-1
J gene: TRBJ2-1
clone size: .
D gene: .

CDR3 protein: CSVARTSSYEQYF
CDR3 DNA: TGCAGCGTCGCCAGAACGAGCTCCTACGAGCAGTACTTC
V gene: TRBV29-1
J gene: TRBJ2-7
clone size: .
D gene: .

CDR3 protein: CASSSGINTGELFF
CDR3 DNA: TGTGCCAGCAGTTCCGGAATCAACACCGGGGAGCTGTTTTTT
V gene: TRBV28
J gene: TRBJ2-2
clone size: few
D gene: .

CDR3 protein: CASSRSSDTQYF
CDR3 DNA: TGTGCCAGCAGTAGGAGTTCTGATACGCAGTATTTT
V gene: TRBV7-9
J gene: TRBJ2-3
clone size: .
D gene: .

CDR3 protein: CASSHMTGGAEAFF
CDR3 DNA: TGTGCCAGCAGCCATATGACAGGGGGCGCTGAGGCTTTCTTT
V gene: TRBV3-1
J gene: TRBJ1-1
clone size: many
D gene: TRBD1

CDR3 protein: CASSLVGLRWGNQPQHF
CDR3 DNA: TGTGCCAGCAGCTTAGTCGGACTTAGGTGGGGCAATCAGCCCCAGCATTTT
V gene: TRBV7-8
J gene: TRBJ1-5
clone size: few
D gene: .

CDR3 protein: CASSSSTAYQETQYF
CDR3 DNA: TGTGCCAGCAGTTCCTCGACAGCCTACCAAGAGACCCAGTACTTC
V gene: TRBV27
J gene: TRBJ2-5
clone size: many
D gene: .

CDR3 protein: CASSPRTANYGYTF
CDR3 DNA: TGTGCCAGCAGCCCGCGGACAGCGAACTATGGCTACACCTTC
V gene: TRBV7-6
J gene: TRBJ1-2
clone size: few
D gene: .

CDR3 protein: CASSYPGTPEGYEQYF
CDR3 DNA: TGTGCCAGCAGTTACCCCGGGACGCCGGAGGGCTACGAGCAGTACTTC
V gene: TRBV6-6
J gene: TRBJ2-7
clone size: many
D gene: .

CDR3 protein: CSAPPGGAVASWDYGYTF
CDR3 DNA: TGCAGTGCTCCACCCGGGGGGGCAGTTGCCTCCTGGGACTATGGCTACACCTTC
V gene: TRBV20-1
J gene: TRBJ1-2
clone size: many
D gene: .

CDR3 protein: CASSFRQGGGPEAFF
CDR3 DNA: TGTGCCAGCAGCTTCCGGCAGGGGGGCGGACCTGAAGCTTTCTTT
V gene: TRBV7-9
J gene: TRBJ1-1
clone size: .
D gene: TRBD1

CDR3 protein: CASSLLPAFNPDTQYF
CDR3 DNA: TGTGCCAGCAGCTTGCTTCCTGCCTTCAACCCAGATACGCAGTATTTT
V gene: TRBV5-5
J gene: TRBJ2-3
clone size: .
D gene: .

CDR3 protein: CASSELDNEQFF
CDR3 DNA: TGCGCCAGCAGTGAGTTAGATAACGAGCAGTTCTTC
V gene: TRBV10-1
J gene: TRBJ2-1
clone size: medium-sized
D gene: .

CDR3 protein: CASSVNPTAGNTEAFF
CDR3 DNA: TGTGCCAGCAGCGTGAACCCGACAGCGGGGAACACTGAAGCTTTCTTT
V gene: TRBV7-6
J gene: TRBJ1-1
clone size: many
D gene: .

CDR3 protein: CAWSSPRTGYMYEQYF
CDR3 DNA: TGTGCCTGGAGTTCCCCTCGGACAGGGTACATGTACGAGCAGTACTTC
V gene: TRBV30
J gene: TRBJ2-7
clone size: .
D gene: TRBD1

CDR3 protein: CSVSRFTEAFF
CDR3 DNA: TGCAGCGTCTCGAGATTTACTGAAGCTTTCTTT
V gene: TRBV29-1
J gene: TRBJ1-1
clone size: many
D gene: .

CDR3 protein: CASSTRRTDPYGYTF
CDR3 DNA: TGTGCCAGCAGCACAAGAAGGACGGATCCCTATGGCTACACCTTC
V gene: TRBV6-1
J gene: TRBJ1-2
clone size: .
D gene: .

CDR3 protein: CASSSTGRPLDEQYF
CDR3 DNA: TGTGCCAGCAGCTCGACAGGGCGCCCGCTCGACGAGCAGTACTTC
V gene: TRBV7-9
J gene: TRBJ2-7
clone size: few
D gene: TRBD1

CDR3 protein: CASSQGLAGVYEQFF
CDR3 DNA: TGTGCCAGCAGCCAGGGACTAGCGGGAGTCTATGAGCAGTTCTTC
V gene: TRBV13
J gene: TRBJ2-1
clone size: few
D gene: TRBD2

CDR3 protein: CASSPGTSSYEQYF
CDR3 DNA: TGCGCCAGCAGCCCCGGGACTAGTTCCTACGAGCAGTACTTC
V gene: TRBV5-1
J gene: TRBJ2-7
clone size: many
D gene: TRBD2

CDR3 protein: CASSSPSGTLTYEQYF
CDR3 DNA: TGTGCCAGCAGCTCTCCGTCAGGGACACTAACCTACGAGCAGTACTTC
V gene: TRBV7-6
J gene: TRBJ2-7
clone size: many
D gene: .

CDR3 protein: CASNPDRVDGYTF
CDR3 DNA: TGTGCCAGCAATCCGGACAGGGTCGACGGCTACACCTTC
V gene: TRBV6-6
J gene: TRBJ1-2
clone size: many
D gene: TRBD1

CDR3 protein: CASSPRSGGSYNEQFF
CDR3 DNA: TGTGCCAGCAGTCCCCGGAGCGGGGGATCCTACAATGAGCAGTTCTTC
V gene: TRBV12-3/TRBV12-4
J gene: TRBJ2-1
clone size: .
D gene: TRBD2